The 31 T cell receptor beta chains presented below share a single source sample, sequenced in a study of blood T cell repertoires in COVID-19. Assay used: immunoSEQ multiplex PCR; TCRdb lists only in-frame clones, some missing. The table shows some 270,000 clones, with 80% to 95% occurring only once. What was sequenced was PBMCs or T cells enriched from blood (not recorded which). The receptors derive from a man aged 40-49 years who had been exposed to COVID-19.

This clone was recorded a few times. The chain is built from TRBV30 and TRBJ1-1; tentative D call: TRBD1 (5 bases). Germline CDR1 and CDR2: GTSNPN and SVGIG (reference sequence). Trimming cost V 3 bases and J 2 bases, with 10 bases left between them. The CDR3 sequence is 13 residues long. The CDR3 protein is CAWRVTVNTEAFF. The CDR3 nucleotides read TGTGCCTGGAGGGTGACAGTCAACACTGAAGCTTTCTTT.

This clone was observed once. The chain recombines TRBV28 with TRBJ2-5, with 12 positions matching TRBD1. With 6 bases clipped from V and 1 base from J, the junction kept 6 bases outside the gene matches. The CDR3 length is 16 residues. The germline V gene encodes CDR1 MDHEN and CDR2 SYDVKM. In DNA form, the CDR3 reads TGTGCCAGCAGCCTCCGGGACAGGGGGCGCCAAGAGACCCAGTACTTC. As protein: CASSLRDRGRQETQYF. The variable domain in full, completed from reference TRBV28 and TRBJ2-5, reads DVKVTQSSRYLVKRTGEKVFLECVQDMDHENMFWYRQDPGLGLRLIYFSYDVKMKEKGDIPEGYSVSREKKERFSLILESASTNQTSMYLCASSLRDRGRQETQYFGPGTRLLVL.

This chain uses TRBV3-1 (or the pseudogene TRBV3-2) with TRBJ2-1, with 12 bases that match TRBD1. Germline loops: CDR1 LGHDT, CDR2 YNNKEL (reference sequence). After removal of 1 base from V and 12 bases from J, the junction contained 7 bases not matched to a gene. The CDR3 is 15 residues long. The DNA of the CDR3 is TGTGCCAGCAGCCAAGTGGGACAGGGGGCGATTTGGCAGTTCTTC. This gives the protein CASSQVGQGAIWQFF.

CDR3 nucleotide sequence: TGTGCCAGCAGCGTAGGCAGCGGGGGTGACCGTATCAATGAGCAGTTCTTC. Protein: CASSVGSGGDRINEQFF. This chain uses TRBV9 with TRBJ2-1, with 8 bases lining up with TRBD2. Germline values: CDR1 SGDLS, CDR2 YYNGEE. V dropped 0 bases and J dropped 6; count of bases not matched to a gene: 11. CDR3 length: 17 amino acids.

This chain uses TRBV18 with TRBJ2-7; the match to TRBD1 covers 7 bases. CDR1 and CDR2 from the germline V gene are KGHSH and LQKENI. The CDR3 sequence is 12 residues long. The V and J ends lost 4 bases and 9 bases, in that order; junction bases with no gene match: 6. In DNA form, the CDR3 reads TGTGCCAGCTCACTAAAGACAGGGTTGCAGTACTTC. This translates into CASSLKTGLQYF. Based on the CDR3 plus reference TRBV18 and TRBJ2-7, the full variable domain is NAGVMQNPRHLVRRRGQEARLRCSPMKGHSHVYWYRQLPEEGLKFMVYLQKENIIDESGMPKERFSAEFPKEGPSILRIQQVVRGDSAAYFCASSLKTGLQYFGPGTRLTVT.

This clone was counted a single time. This chain links TRBV11-3 with TRBJ2-5; TRBD1 is a possible D gene (6 bases). V lost 1 base and J lost 4, with 13 bases in between. The CDR3 runs 15 residues. Germline CDR1 and CDR2: SGHNT and YENEEA. The CDR3 protein is CASSLAAGVGETQYF. The CDR3, as DNA: TGTGCCAGCAGCTTAGCCGCAGGGGTAGGAGAGACCCAGTACTTC.

The chain uses TRBV12-3 or TRBV12-4 and TRBJ2-3; D is uncertain. The CDR3 runs to 13 residues. The ends were cut back, 7 bases at V and 6 bases at J, with 14 bases in the middle. The CDR3 nucleotides read TGTGCCAGCACCTCATTGTTTGCGGATACGCAGTATTTT. Translating it yields CASTSLFADTQYF.

This sequence joins TRBV24-1 and TRBJ2-7; 8 bases are shared with TRBD1. The V gene's germline CDR1 is KGHDR and CDR2 SFDVKD. V dropped 12 bases and J dropped 4; count of bases not matched to a gene: 16. There are 15 residues in the CDR3. CDR3 nucleotide sequence: TGTGCCGGGGGGATACCCGACAGGGGAATGTACGAGCAGTACTTC. Translation: CAGGIPDRGMYEQYF.

The rearrangement uses TRBV7-3 and TRBJ2-6; D gene uncertain. Trimming stripped 7 bases from V and 0 bases from J, with 7 bases between. Germline V gene lookup returns CDR1 SGHTA and CDR2 FQGTGA. The CDR3 is made up of 14 amino acids. The CDR3 loop reads CASTRSSGANVLTF. The CDR3, as DNA: TGTGCCAGCACCCGGAGCTCTGGGGCCAACGTCCTGACTTTC. The whole variable domain, filled in from reference TRBV7-3 and TRBJ2-6, reads GAGVSQTPSNKVTEKGKYVELRCDPISGHTALYWYRQSLGQGPEFLIYFQGTGAADDSGLPNDRFFAVRPEGSVSTLKIQRTERGDSAVYLCASTRSSGANVLTFGAGSRLTVL.

V is TRBV12-5 and J is TRBJ2-2; tentative D call: TRBD2 (5 bases). This CDR3 comprises 16 residues. Germline V lookup: CDR1 LGHNT, CDR2 FRNRAP. Trimming removed 0 bases at V and 0 bases at J, with 8 bases between. CDR3 sequence reads: CASGLVHGTNTGELFF. The DNA of the CDR3 is TGTGCTAGTGGTTTGGTACACGGGACGAACACCGGGGAGCTGTTTTTT.

The gene calls are TRBV3-1 (or the pseudogene TRBV3-2) and TRBJ1-2, with TRBD1 identical over 7 bases. This CDR3 contains 15 residues. The germline gives CDR1 LGHDT, CDR2 YNNKEL (reference sequence). Trimming at V came to 4 bases and at J to 2 bases, leaving 7 bases not matched to a gene. This CDR3 reads CASSRSPGGNYGYTF. The CDR3 DNA sequence: TGTGCCAGCAGCCGTTCACCAGGGGGAAACTATGGCTACACCTTC.

The chain combines TRBV9 with TRBJ2-3, with D perhaps TRBD1 (6 bases). Germline V gene sequence: CDR1 SGDLS, CDR2 YYNGEE. The V and J ends lost 3 bases and 0 bases respectively, with 17 bases between them. CDR3 length equals 17 residues. The CDR3 protein is CASSDPRDTDSTDTQYF. The DNA of the CDR3 is TGTGCCAGCAGCGACCCCCGGGACACCGATAGCACAGATACGCAGTATTTT.

V usage is TRBV27 and J usage is TRBJ2-1; 7 positions agree with TRBD2. The V and J ends lost 1 base and 0 bases, in that order; junction bases with no gene match: 3. Germline assignment: CDR1 MNHEY and CDR2 SMNVEV (reference sequence). CDR3 length: 16 residues. The CDR3 spells CASSLWGGSSYNEQFF. The CDR3 DNA sequence: TGTGCCAGCAGTTTATGGGGCGGGAGCTCCTACAATGAGCAGTTCTTC.

This clone showed up just once. The J gene is TRBJ2-1, the V gene TRBV18, with a tentative D call TRBD1 (5 bases). Germline CDR1 reads KGHSH; CDR2 reads LQKENI. The V end was cut by 2 bases, the J end by 7 bases, with 15 bases between. The CDR3 sequence is 15 residues long. CDR3 in DNA: TGTGCCAGCTCACCAGGGGCAGGGCATTGGAATGAGCAGTTCTTC. Its protein product is CASSPGAGHWNEQFF. Variable domain in full (rest from reference TRBV18 and TRBJ2-1): NAGVMQNPRHLVRRRGQEARLRCSPMKGHSHVYWYRQLPEEGLKFMVYLQKENIIDESGMPKERFSAEFPKEGPSILRIQQVVRGDSAAYFCASSPGAGHWNEQFFGPGTRLTVL.

The chain has TRBV12-3 or TRBV12-4 and TRBJ2-1; D is uncertain. V lost 4 bases to trimming and J lost 3 bases, with 7 bases between them. The CDR3 covers 13 residues. The CDR3 DNA follows: TGTGCCAGCAGTTGGAGACTCTACAATGAGCAGTTCTTC. As protein: CASSWRLYNEQFF.

This chain links TRBV6-1 with TRBJ1-5; no definite D call. Germline CDR1 MNHNS, CDR2 SASEGT. The CDR3 length is 13 residues. V shed 2 bases and J shed 11 bases, with 13 bases lying between them. The CDR3 sequence is CASSETGARTQHF. The CDR3 coding sequence is TGTGCCAGCAGTGAAACTGGCGCGAGGACCCAGCATTTT.

CDR3 DNA: TGTGCCAGCAGCTTAGAAACGGGTTGGAACACTGAAGCTTTCTTT. Protein product: CASSLETGWNTEAFF. This sequence joins TRBV7-9 and TRBJ1-1; no reliable D call. Germline assignment: CDR1 SEHNR and CDR2 FQNEAQ (reference sequence). The V and J ends lost 1 base and 1 base respectively, with 10 bases between them. This CDR3 contains 15 residues.

V usage is TRBV5-5 and J usage is TRBJ1-5; 8 positions agree with TRBD1. Germline assignment: CDR1 SGHKS and CDR2 YYEKEE (reference sequence). The CDR3 extends over 16 amino acids. Trimming took 2 bases from V and 2 from J; bases not matched to a gene: 6. CDR3 residues: CASSLGQGFGNQPQHF. CDR3 sequence (DNA): TGTGCCAGCAGCTTAGGACAGGGTTTTGGCAATCAGCCCCAGCATTTT.

The table lists this clone with a count of one. The chain links TRBV5-1 to TRBJ2-2, with 8 bases matching TRBD2. CDR3 length: 16 amino acids. The V and J ends lost 4 bases and 5 bases, in that order; junction bases with no gene match: 10. CDR1 is SGHRS and CDR2 is YFSETQ in the germline V gene. The CDR3 bases are TGCGCCAGCAGCCTAGGGTTAGCTAGCGGGACCGGGGAGCTGTTTTTT. Translated: CASSLGLASGTGELFF.

This sequence joins TRBV12-3 or TRBV12-4 and TRBJ2-3, with D possibly matching TRBD2 (6 bases). This CDR3 has 13 residues. V was pared by 1 base and J by 5 bases, with 7 bases between. The CDR3 region is CASSLGGEDTQYF. CDR3 DNA sequence: TGTGCCAGCAGTTTAGGGGGGGAAGATACGCAGTATTTT.

This sequence joins TRBV27 and TRBJ2-1; TRBD2 aligns across 12 bases. The CDR3 runs to 14 residues. Germline CDR1 reads MNHEY; CDR2 reads SMNVEV (reference sequence). Losses at the gene ends were 4 bases for V and 7 bases for J; bases not matched to a gene: 2. The CDR3 spells CASSSSGRVNEQFF. In DNA, the CDR3 is TGTGCCAGCAGTTCTAGCGGGAGGGTAAATGAGCAGTTCTTC.

CDR3 DNA: TGTGCCAGCAGCTTAGTAACCCACAACAGGGTCGAGCAGTACTTC. It translates to CASSLVTHNRVEQYF. This chain joins TRBV7-2 and TRBJ2-7, with D maybe TRBD1 (6 bases). The CDR3 has 15 residues. The V end was cut by 1 base, the J end by 6 bases, with 16 bases between. Germline V gene sequence: CDR1 SGHTA, CDR2 FQGNSA.

J is TRBJ1-1 and V is TRBV7-2, with D hard to call. Trimming cost V 1 base and J 2 bases, with 8 bases left between them. In germline, CDR1 is SGHTA, CDR2 FQGNSA. The CDR3 sequence is 14 residues long. CDR3 nucleotides: TGTGCCAGCAGCTTAGGGGCGAAAAACACTGAAGCTTTCTTT. It is translated as CASSLGAKNTEAFF.

The chain has TRBV4-2 and TRBJ2-1, with 11 nucleotides matching TRBD2. Germline CDR1 LGHNA, CDR2 YNFKEQ. The CDR3 length is 20 residues. J was trimmed by 0 bases and V by 1 base; bases with no gene match: 11. The chain's CDR3 is CASSQAGGSGRDSSYNEQFF. The CDR3 DNA is TGTGCCAGCAGCCAAGCGGGGGGTAGCGGGAGGGATAGCTCCTACAATGAGCAGTTCTTC.

The chain recombines TRBV29-1 with TRBJ2-1; TRBD2 agrees at 8 bases. The CDR3 totals 19 residues. V gave up 7 bases and J gave up 8 bases; unmatched junction bases: 28. Germline-derived CDR1 and CDR2 are SQVTM and ANQGSEA. The CDR3 sequence is CSAPPRWLTSGVGLDEQFF. CDR3 nucleotide sequence: TGCAGCGCCCCACCGAGATGGCTAACTAGCGGAGTGGGTTTGGATGAGCAGTTCTTC.

CDR3 sequence (DNA): TGCGCCAGCAGCCACACGGGAACAGGGGGGCAGGAAGCTTTCTTT. It translates to CASSHTGTGGQEAFF. The chain recombines TRBV4-1 with TRBJ1-1, with 8 bases lining up with TRBD1. This CDR3 is 15 amino acids long. Germline CDR1 is MGHRA and CDR2 is YSYEKL. Trimming at V came to 3 bases and at J to 8 bases, leaving 11 bases not matched to a gene.

The genes are TRBV10-1 and TRBJ2-2; TRBD2 matches at 15 bases. Germline CDR1 is WNHNN and CDR2 is SYGVQD (reference sequence). J was trimmed by 3 bases and V by 6 bases; bases with no gene match: 5. CDR3 length: 17 amino acids. CDR3 region: CASSGLAGGPHTGELFF. Here the CDR3 DNA reads TGCGCCAGCAGCGGACTAGCGGGAGGGCCTCACACCGGGGAGCTGTTTTTT.

This sequence joins TRBV10-3 and TRBJ2-1; 7 bases map to TRBD1. J lost 7 bases, V lost 6 bases, and 12 bases had no gene match. CDR3 size: 15 residues. The germline V gene has CDR1 ENHRY and CDR2 SYGVKD. The CDR3 DNA sequence: TGTGCCATCAGAGACGACAAGGGGGCGGGTAATGAGCAGTTCTTC. Translated, it gives CAIRDDKGAGNEQFF.

The chain links TRBV28 to TRBJ2-7; TRBD2 aligns across 10 bases. This CDR3 comprises 13 residues. Germline trimming cut 6 bases from V and 3 bases from J; bases unmatched to any gene: 2. The V gene's germline CDR1 is MDHEN and CDR2 SYDVKM. Written as DNA, the CDR3 is TGTGCCAGCAGGGCTAGCGGGAGCTACGAGCAGTACTTC. It translates to CASRASGSYEQYF.

This clone was seen more than once but under ten times. This rearrangement joins TRBV6-5 to TRBJ2-1; 11 nucleotides align to TRBD2. With V trimmed by 4 bases and J by 7 bases, 6 bases remained unmatched. From germline, CDR1 is MNHEY and CDR2 SVGAGI. The length of the CDR3 is 15 residues. The CDR3 here is CASSLTSGSWNEQFF. CDR3 DNA sequence: TGTGCCAGCAGTTTAACTAGCGGGAGTTGGAATGAGCAGTTCTTC.

This sequence joins TRBV7-3 and TRBJ2-2; 7 bases agree with TRBD2. With V trimmed by 6 bases and J by 3 bases, 1 base remained unmatched. CDR3 length equals 13 residues. The germline V gene encodes CDR1 SGHTA and CDR2 FQGTGA. Here the CDR3 DNA reads TGTGCCAGCAGGGCGGGGGACACCGGGGAGCTGTTTTTT. Translated: CASRAGDTGELFF.